The next 9 T cell receptor beta chains were all read from a single sample in a study of shared clonotypes between healthy human individuals. Assay used: immunoSEQ multiplex PCR; TCRdb lists only in-frame clones, some missing. The sample contains some 2,500,000 clones, 92% of which appear only once. The sample taken for sequencing was naive CD4+ T cells from PBMCs. Subset: CD45RA+ positively selected. The receptors shown here come from a man between 18 and 29 years old in good health. Some clones in this sample may be carry-over from other donors' samples.

The J gene is TRBJ2-5, the V gene TRBV30; 11 nucleotides line up with TRBD2. This CDR3 comprises 14 residues. Germline loops: CDR1 GTSNPN, CDR2 SVGIG (reference sequence). Trimming at V came to 2 bases and at J to 3 bases, leaving 2 bases not matched to a gene. This chain's CDR3 is CAWSTGLAEETQYF. CDR3 in DNA: TGTGCCTGGAGTACGGGACTAGCGGAAGAGACCCAGTACTTC.

The rearrangement links TRBV9 to TRBJ1-1; D gene ambiguous. V was trimmed by 0 bases and J by 6 bases, leaving 12 bases between them. The germline gives CDR1 SGDLS, CDR2 YYNGEE. This CDR3 spans 14 amino acids. CDR3 in amino acids: CASSVESGDSEAFF. CDR3 bases: TGTGCCAGCAGCGTAGAATCAGGAGATTCTGAAGCTTTCTTT.

The chain is built from TRBV28 and TRBJ1-2, with D uncertain. Trimming left V 5 bases short and J 5 bases short, with 21 bases between. The CDR3 is made up of 16 amino acids. Germline V gene sequence: CDR1 MDHEN, CDR2 SYDVKM. The chain's CDR3 is CASSLGLTAGGYGYTF. The CDR3 DNA sequence: TGTGCCAGCAGTCTAGGACTAACGGCGGGCGGTTATGGCTACACCTTC.

Turning to this clone: The same CDR3 also results from other DNA sequences found in this sample. The chain recombines TRBV19 with TRBJ2-7, with 7 bases identical to TRBD1. With V trimmed by 3 bases and J by 4 bases, 3 bases remained unmatched. Germline V gene lookup returns CDR1 LNHDA and CDR2 SQIVND (reference sequence). This CDR3 region has 13 residues. The CDR3 region has the DNA TGTGCCAGTAGTATTGGACAGGATTACGAGCAGTACTTC. Its translation is CASSIGQDYEQYF.

V is TRBV19 and J is TRBJ2-2; TRBD2 might be the D (6 bases). The CDR3 is 13 amino acids. V was shortened by 8 bases and J by 1 base, with 8 bases between the two germline ends. Germline CDR1 and CDR2: LNHDA and SQIVND (reference sequence). Written as DNA, the CDR3 is TGTGCCAGTGGTAGCGGGAACACCGGGGAGCTGTTTTTT. Translation gives CASGSGNTGELFF.

This clone occurred once. This sequence joins TRBV9 and TRBJ2-1; 7 bases line up with TRBD2. The CDR3 covers 15 residues. From germline, CDR1 is SGDLS and CDR2 YYNGEE. J lost 8 bases, V lost 4 bases, and 12 bases had no gene match. Written as DNA, the CDR3 is TGTGCCAGCAGCCGGGCGGGCGGGAGCGTCGATGAGCAGTTCTTC. It codes for CASSRAGGSVDEQFF.

The chain uses TRBV5-1 and TRBJ2-7; 10 bases are shared with TRBD2. Germline loops: CDR1 SGHRS, CDR2 YFSETQ. The V gene end was trimmed by 3 bases and the J gene end by 6 bases; junction bases not matched to a gene: 6. The CDR3 has 14 residues. The CDR3 protein is CASSSASGSSEQYF. In nucleotides, the CDR3 is TGCGCCAGCAGCTCCGCTAGCGGGAGTAGCGAGCAGTACTTC.

V and J are TRBV6-6 and TRBJ2-5; 8 bases line up with TRBD1. The germline V gene has CDR1 MNHNY and CDR2 SVGAGI (reference sequence). The CDR3 has 14 residues. V was clipped by 5 bases and J by 4 bases; unmatched bases: 6. The CDR3 nucleotides are TGTGCCAGCAGTCACCGGGACAGGAGAGAGACCCAGTACTTC. Its protein product is CASSHRDRRETQYF.

This chain uses TRBV7-3 with TRBJ1-1; D is unclear. Looked up from germline, CDR1 is SGHTA and CDR2 is FQGTGA. This CDR3 region has 15 residues. V shed 2 bases and J shed 0 bases, with 10 bases lying between them. CDR3 protein: CASSLEPNMNTEAFF. DNA of the CDR3: TGTGCCAGCAGCTTAGAGCCGAACATGAACACTGAAGCTTTCTTT.